The TCR beta chain under discussion was sequenced for a study of spatial heterogeneity in lung cancer. Every molecule of TCR cDNA had its own unique molecular identifier. One entry per CDR3 protein, called by TCRdb with MiXCR from the 5' RACE reads. This table holds some 83,000 distinct CDR3 sequences, about 7.8% found once. This clonotype was seen only a few times. Described time point: sample taken at primary tumor resection. Donation came from approximately 69 patients with untreated early-stage non-small cell lung cancer. Unsorted tumor, nontumor lung tissue or cryopreserved PBMC supplied the whole RNA. Germline V gene lookup returns CDR1 LNHDA and CDR2 SQIVND (reference sequence). The CDR3 sequence is 11 residues long. Trimming removed 8 bases at V and 5 bases at J, with 9 bases between.

The rearrangement joins TRBV19 to TRBJ2-5; D perhaps matches TRBD2 (5 bases). Here the sequenced sample was PBMCs, taken at surgery. This sequence originates from a male donor with early-stage non-small cell lung cancer. CDR3 residues: CASSRGETQYF. Written as DNA, the CDR3 is TGTGCCAGTTCGCGAGGGGAGACCCAGTACTTC.